The 2 T cell receptor beta chains below all came from one sample that was sequenced in a study of neurological immune-mediated disorders. In TCRdb, the 5' RACE reads were re-called with MiXCR into one record per CDR3 protein. The sample yields roughly 56,000 distinct CDR3 sequences, about 3.4% seen once. What was sequenced was PBMCs. The origin of the receptors is a woman aged 60-75 years with multiple sclerosis.

This clonotype was counted at least ten times. The chain couples TRBV5-1 to TRBJ1-1, with 10 bases that match TRBD1. CDR3 length: 15 residues. Looked up from germline, CDR1 is SGHRS and CDR2 is YFSETQ. The ends lost 3 bases at V and 1 base at J; junction bases unmatched: 3. In DNA form, the CDR3 reads TGCGCCAGCAGCTCCGGGACAGGGGAGAACACTGAAGCTTTCTTT. Translated: CASSSGTGENTEAFF.

This clonotype was recorded many times. The genes are TRBV3-1 and TRBJ2-1, with 9 bases lining up with TRBD2. V was pared by 5 bases and J by 2 bases, with 7 bases of the junction left unmatched. CDR3 size: 16 residues. Germline loops: CDR1 LGHDT, CDR2 YNNKEL (reference sequence). In DNA, the CDR3 is TGTGCCAGCAGCGATCGTAGCGGGAGTGCCTACAATGAGCAGTTCTTC. As protein: CASSDRSGSAYNEQFF.